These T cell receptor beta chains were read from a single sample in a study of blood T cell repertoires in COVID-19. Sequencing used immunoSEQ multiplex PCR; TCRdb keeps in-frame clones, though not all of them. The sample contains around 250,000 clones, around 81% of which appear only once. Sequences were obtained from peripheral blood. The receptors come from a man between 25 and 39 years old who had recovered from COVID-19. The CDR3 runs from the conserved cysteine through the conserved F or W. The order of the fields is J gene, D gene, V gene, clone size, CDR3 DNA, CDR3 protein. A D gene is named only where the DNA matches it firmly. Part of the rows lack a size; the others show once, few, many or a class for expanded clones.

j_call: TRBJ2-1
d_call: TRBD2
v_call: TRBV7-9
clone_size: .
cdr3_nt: TGTGCCAGCAGACCCGGGACTAGCTCCTACAATGAGCAGTTCTTC
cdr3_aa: CASRPGTSSYNEQFF

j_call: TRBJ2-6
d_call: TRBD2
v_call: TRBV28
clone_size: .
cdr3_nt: TGTGCCAGCAGTAGCCCCCGACTAGCCACTTTCTCTGGGGCCAACGTCCTGACTTTC
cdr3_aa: CASSSPRLATFSGANVLTF

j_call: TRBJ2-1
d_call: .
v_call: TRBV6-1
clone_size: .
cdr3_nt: TGTGCCAGCAGTGAGCGGGCGGACAATGAGCAGTTCTTC
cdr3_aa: CASSERADNEQFF

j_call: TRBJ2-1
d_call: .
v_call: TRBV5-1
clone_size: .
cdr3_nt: TGCGCCAGCAGCTTGGCCGCTCAGATCAACTACAATGAGCAGTTCTTC
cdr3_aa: CASSLAAQINYNEQFF

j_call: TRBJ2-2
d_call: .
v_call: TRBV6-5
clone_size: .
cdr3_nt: TGTGCCAGCAGCCCAACCGGGACTAACACCGGGGAGCTGTTTTTT
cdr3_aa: CASSPTGTNTGELFF

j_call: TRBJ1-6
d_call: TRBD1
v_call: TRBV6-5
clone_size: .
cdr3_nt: TGTGCCAGCAGTTACTCGAACAGGGGAAACTCACCCCTCCACTTT
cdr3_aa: CASSYSNRGNSPLHF

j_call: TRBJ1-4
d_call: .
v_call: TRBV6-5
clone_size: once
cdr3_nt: TGTGCCAGCAGCAGGGGTGAAAAACTGTTTTTT
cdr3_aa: CASSRGEKLFF

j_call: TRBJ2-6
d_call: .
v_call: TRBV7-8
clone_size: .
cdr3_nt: TGTGCCAGCAGCTTAGCGAGCCCGTCTGGGGCCAACGTCCTGACTTTC
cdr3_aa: CASSLASPSGANVLTF

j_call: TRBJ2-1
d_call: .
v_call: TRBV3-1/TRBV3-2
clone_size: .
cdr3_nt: TGTGCCAGCAGCCAAAGAGGGTACAGCCACAATGAGCAGTTCTTC
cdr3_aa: CASSQRGYSHNEQFF

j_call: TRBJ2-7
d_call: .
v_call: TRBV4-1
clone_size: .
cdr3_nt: TGCGCCAGCAGCCAAGACAGGGCCTACGAGCAGTACTTC
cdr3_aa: CASSQDRAYEQYF

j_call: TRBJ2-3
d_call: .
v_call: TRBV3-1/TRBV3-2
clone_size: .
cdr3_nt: TGTGCCAGCAGCGCGGATTTTAGAGGGTCAGATACGCAGTATTTT
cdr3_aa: CASSADFRGSDTQYF

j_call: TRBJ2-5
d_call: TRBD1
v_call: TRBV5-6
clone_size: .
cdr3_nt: TGTGCCAGCAGCTTGGTTGGAGGACAGGAATTGGGGACCCAGTACTTC
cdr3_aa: CASSLVGGQELGTQYF

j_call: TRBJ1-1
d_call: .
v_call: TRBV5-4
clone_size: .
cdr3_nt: TGTGCCAGCAGCGGGGGACTCAAGAACACTGAAGCTTTCTTT
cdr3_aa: CASSGGLKNTEAFF

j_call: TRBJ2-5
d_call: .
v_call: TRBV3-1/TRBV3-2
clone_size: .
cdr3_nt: TGTGCCAGCAGCCAAGAGGTAGGGGTGGTGACCCAGTACTTC
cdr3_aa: CASSQEVGVVTQYF

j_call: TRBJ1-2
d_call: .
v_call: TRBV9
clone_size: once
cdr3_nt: TGTGCCAGCAGCCCTCGGGGGATGAGCACTTATGGCTACACCTTC
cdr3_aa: CASSPRGMSTYGYTF

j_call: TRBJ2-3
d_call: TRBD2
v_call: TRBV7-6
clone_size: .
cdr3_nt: TGTGCCAGCAGCCCGAGCGGGGGGGTGACAGATACGCAGTATTTT
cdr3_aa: CASSPSGGVTDTQYF

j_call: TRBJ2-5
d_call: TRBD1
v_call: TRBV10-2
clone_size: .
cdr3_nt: TGCGCCAGCAGTGGGCAGGGGGCCGCTCAAGAGACCCAGTACTTC
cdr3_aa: CASSGQGAAQETQYF